Listed below are T cell receptor beta chains from one sample, sequenced in a study of T cell changes during pregnancy in multiple sclerosis. TCRdb's copy holds only in-frame clones and misses some; the assay was immunoSEQ multiplex PCR. The sample gives approximately 45,000 clones, 80% to 95% of which show up once; roughly 0.61% is in the top ten. This sample comprised CD4+ T cells from peripheral blood mononuclear cells, obtained in the first trimester of pregnancy. These receptor sequences come from a female donor with multiple sclerosis, enrolled in a pregnancy study. The CDR3 runs from the conserved cysteine through the conserved F or W. Each record gives: J gene, D gene, clone size, V gene, CDR3 DNA, CDR3 protein. D genes are given only for firm matches. The size entry is marked missing in some rows and otherwise reads once, few, many or a size class.

j_gene: TRBJ2-1
d_gene: TRBD2
abundance: few
v_gene: TRBV2
CDR3nt: TGTGCCAGCAGTGCTCTAGCGGCCTACAATGAGCAGTTCTTC
CDR3aa: CASSALAAYNEQFF

j_gene: TRBJ2-3
d_gene: -
abundance: -
v_gene: TRBV6-1
CDR3nt: TGTGCCAGCAGAACAAGACAGCGCACAGATACGCAGTATTTT
CDR3aa: CASRTRQRTDTQYF

j_gene: TRBJ2-5
d_gene: TRBD1
abundance: -
v_gene: TRBV10-3
CDR3nt: TGTGCCATCAGTGGGGCGAGACAGGGCGTGGAGGCCAGTTATTGGGAGACCCAGTACTTC
CDR3aa: CAISGARQGVEASYWETQYF

j_gene: TRBJ1-2
d_gene: -
abundance: -
v_gene: TRBV30
CDR3nt: TGTGCCTGGAGTGTACACGCAGGGGATTATGGCTACACCTTC
CDR3aa: CAWSVHAGDYGYTF

j_gene: TRBJ2-3
d_gene: -
abundance: -
v_gene: TRBV5-1
CDR3nt: TGCGCCAGCAGTATCCTGGAACGACTAGAGGGCACAGATACGCAGTATTTT
CDR3aa: CASSILERLEGTDTQYF

j_gene: TRBJ2-1
d_gene: TRBD2
abundance: -
v_gene: TRBV10-3
CDR3nt: TGTGCCATCACTAGCGGTCTGTCAAATGAGCAGTTCTTC
CDR3aa: CAITSGLSNEQFF

j_gene: TRBJ2-1
d_gene: -
abundance: -
v_gene: TRBV28
CDR3nt: TGTGCCAGCAGTTTGGACACGGACAATGAGCAGTTCTTC
CDR3aa: CASSLDTDNEQFF

j_gene: TRBJ2-6
d_gene: -
abundance: -
v_gene: TRBV30
CDR3nt: TGTGCCTGGAGCATCGGGCGGGCAGGGGCCAACGTCCTGACTTTC
CDR3aa: CAWSIGRAGANVLTF

j_gene: TRBJ2-6
d_gene: -
abundance: -
v_gene: TRBV19
CDR3nt: TGTGCCAGTAGTATCATACTAACTGGGGCCAACGTCCTGACTTTC
CDR3aa: CASSIILTGANVLTF

j_gene: TRBJ2-7
d_gene: -
abundance: once
v_gene: TRBV5-1
CDR3nt: TGCGCCAGCAGCTTGACTCCCAGGGGCTTATCCGAGCAGTACTTC
CDR3aa: CASSLTPRGLSEQYF

j_gene: TRBJ2-7
d_gene: -
abundance: -
v_gene: TRBV18
CDR3nt: TGTGCCAGCTCACCCCTAGACTTTGCCTACGAGCAGTACTTC
CDR3aa: CASSPLDFAYEQYF

j_gene: TRBJ1-1
d_gene: -
abundance: -
v_gene: TRBV6-1
CDR3nt: TGTGCCAGCAACCAAGGGGTGAACACTGAAGCTTTCTTT
CDR3aa: CASNQGVNTEAFF

j_gene: TRBJ1-4
d_gene: -
abundance: -
v_gene: TRBV19
CDR3nt: TGTGCCAGTAGTGGATCTGTGGGGAGTGAAAAACTGTTTTTT
CDR3aa: CASSGSVGSEKLFF

j_gene: TRBJ2-5
d_gene: -
abundance: -
v_gene: TRBV7-2
CDR3nt: TGTGCCAGCAGCTTAGGGTCGGTGGAGACCCAGTACTTC
CDR3aa: CASSLGSVETQYF

j_gene: TRBJ2-7
d_gene: -
abundance: -
v_gene: TRBV29-1
CDR3nt: TGCAGCGTAACCGGGTCGTACGAGCAGTACTTC
CDR3aa: CSVTGSYEQYF

j_gene: TRBJ2-7
d_gene: -
abundance: -
v_gene: TRBV10-3
CDR3nt: TGTGCCATCAGTGAGTCGGCGGTAAGCTCCTACGAGCAGTACTTC
CDR3aa: CAISESAVSSYEQYF

j_gene: TRBJ2-3
d_gene: -
abundance: -
v_gene: TRBV29-1
CDR3nt: TGCAGCGTTGATTGGCAGAGCACAGATACGCAGTATTTT
CDR3aa: CSVDWQSTDTQYF

j_gene: TRBJ1-4
d_gene: -
abundance: -
v_gene: TRBV7-8
CDR3nt: TGTGCCAGCAGCTTAGCTGGGGCCCGAGGAAGTGAAAAACTGTTTTTT
CDR3aa: CASSLAGARGSEKLFF

j_gene: TRBJ2-7
d_gene: -
abundance: -
v_gene: TRBV19
CDR3nt: TGTGCCAGTAGTATAGGTCGGACTTGGGACGAGCAGTACTTC
CDR3aa: CASSIGRTWDEQYF

j_gene: TRBJ2-7
d_gene: TRBD2
abundance: -
v_gene: TRBV28
CDR3nt: TGTGCCAGCAGTTTACCCGGGACTAGCTACGAGCAGTACTTC
CDR3aa: CASSLPGTSYEQYF

j_gene: TRBJ1-1
d_gene: -
abundance: few
v_gene: TRBV2
CDR3nt: TGTGCCAGCAGGGCAGGGATGAACACTGAAGCTTTCTTT
CDR3aa: CASRAGMNTEAFF

j_gene: TRBJ1-2
d_gene: TRBD1
abundance: -
v_gene: TRBV7-9
CDR3nt: TGTGCCAGCAGCCCCGACAGGGCTGGGCGTGGCTACACCTTC
CDR3aa: CASSPDRAGRGYTF

j_gene: TRBJ2-1
d_gene: TRBD1
abundance: -
v_gene: TRBV5-6
CDR3nt: TGTGCCAGCAGCTTCCCAGGGGGCGAGCAGTTCTTC
CDR3aa: CASSFPGGEQFF